Listed below are T cell receptor beta chains from one sample, sequenced in a study of cytotoxic CD8 clonotypes in ibrutinib-treated CLL. TCRdb keeps only in-frame clones here, not all; method: immunoSEQ multiplex PCR. The sample lists about 310,000 clones, around four fifths seen once, with 5% to 7% in the top ten. The specimen comprised PBMCs, sampled before ibrutinib treatment. These receptor sequences come from a human donor with chronic lymphocytic leukemia. CDR3s include the opening cysteine and the closing phenylalanine or tryptophan. The order of the fields is J gene, clone size, V gene, D gene, CDR3 protein, CDR3 DNA. D genes are given only for firm matches. The size field is filled for only some rows; it gives once, few, many or a size class.

TRBJ2-1 | NA | TRBV14 | NA | CASSWGQLYNEQFF | TGTGCCAGCAGCTGGGGACAACTCTACAATGAGCAGTTCTTC
TRBJ2-7 | once | TRBV7-9 | TRBD2 | CASSLPASGSGEQYF | TGTGCCAGCAGCTTACCGGCTAGCGGGAGTGGAGAGCAGTACTTC
TRBJ2-2 | NA | TRBV4-3 | NA | CASSQDPAGAAGELFF | TGCGCCAGCAGCCAAGATCCGGCAGGAGCGGCCGGGGAGCTGTTTTTT
TRBJ2-3 | NA | TRBV19 | TRBD1 | CASMNRGRRTDTQYF | TGTGCCAGTATGAATAGGGGGCGACGCACAGATACGCAGTATTTT
TRBJ2-2 | NA | TRBV18 | NA | CASRERARYTGELFF | TGTGCCAGCCGAGAGAGGGCCCGGTACACCGGGGAGCTGTTTTTT
TRBJ1-1 | NA | TRBV11-1 | NA | CASSFTGIMNTEAFF | TGTGCCAGCAGCTTCACAGGGATAATGAACACTGAAGCTTTCTTT
TRBJ2-7 | NA | TRBV7-2 | TRBD2 | CASSKGSGNYEQYF | TGTGCCAGCAGCAAGGGTAGCGGGAACTACGAGCAGTACTTC
TRBJ2-3 | NA | TRBV10-3 | TRBD2 | CAISPMREGTDTQYF | TGTGCCATCAGCCCGATGCGGGAGGGAACAGATACGCAGTATTTT
TRBJ2-7 | once | TRBV10-3 | NA | CAISATEFYEQYF | TGTGCCATCAGTGCGACAGAATTCTACGAGCAGTACTTC
TRBJ2-7 | NA | TRBV28 | NA | CASSFVRGAYEQYF | TGTGCCAGCAGTTTCGTCAGGGGGGCCTACGAGCAGTACTTC
TRBJ2-7 | NA | TRBV28 | NA | CASSLPDYMIEQYF | TGTGCCAGCAGTTTACCGGACTACATGATCGAGCAGTACTTC
TRBJ2-3 | NA | TRBV6-6 | TRBD1 | CASKETGDFADTQYF | TGTGCCAGCAAGGAGACAGGGGATTTCGCAGATACGCAGTATTTT
TRBJ1-2 | few | TRBV28 | NA | CASTLGDGYTF | TGTGCCAGCACATTAGGTGATGGCTACACCTTC
TRBJ2-7 | once | TRBV18 | NA | CASSPIRGTYEQYF | TGTGCCAGCTCACCGATCAGGGGAACCTACGAGCAGTACTTC
TRBJ1-5 | NA | TRBV5-1 | NA | CASSLSGNSNQPQHF | TGCGCCAGCAGCTTAAGCGGGAATAGCAATCAGCCCCAGCATTTT
TRBJ2-7 | NA | TRBV4-2 | NA | CASSQKGLGPSQHREQYF | TGTGCCAGCAGCCAAAAGGGATTGGGACCTTCGCAGCACCGCGAGCAGTACTTC
TRBJ2-4 | NA | TRBV9 | NA | CASSVEGKAKNIQYF | TGTGCCAGCAGCGTAGAAGGAAAAGCCAAAAACATTCAGTACTTC
TRBJ2-2 | NA | TRBV4-1 | NA | CASSQVGRGVGELFF | TGCGCCAGCAGCCAAGTGGGCAGGGGAGTCGGGGAGCTGTTTTTT
TRBJ2-5 | NA | TRBV9 | NA | CASSEGGTQYF | TGTGCCAGCAGCGAGGGGGGGACCCAGTACTTC
TRBJ2-1 | NA | TRBV15 | TRBD1 | CATHMRQGAYNEQFF | TGTGCCACTCATATGCGGCAGGGGGCCTACAATGAGCAGTTCTTC
TRBJ1-6 | NA | TRBV25-1 | NA | CASSDSRTNSPLHF | TGTGCCAGCAGTGACTCCCGGACTAATTCACCCCTCCACTTT
TRBJ2-1 | once | TRBV5-5 | NA | CASSAARDSYNEQFF | TGTGCCAGCAGCGCGGCTAGAGACTCTTACAATGAGCAGTTCTTC
TRBJ2-7 | NA | TRBV30 | NA | CAWSARRGTTLSSSYEQYF | TGTGCCTGGAGCGCTAGGAGGGGAACTACGCTATCTAGCTCCTACGAGCAGTACTTC
TRBJ2-2 | few | TRBV27 | TRBD2 | CASSFLAGNTGELFF | TGTGCCAGCAGTTTCCTAGCGGGAAACACCGGGGAGCTGTTTTTT
TRBJ1-2 | NA | TRBV6-7 | NA | CASSYGSGAF | TGTGCCAGCAGTTACGGCTCAGGAGCCTTC
TRBJ1-2 | many | TRBV14 | NA | CASSQELSRGYTF | TGTGCCAGCAGCCAAGAATTATCACGAGGCTACACCTTC
TRBJ2-2 | NA | TRBV30 | TRBD2 | CAWRFSGSRELFF | TGTGCCTGGAGATTTAGCGGGAGCCGGGAGCTGTTTTTT
TRBJ1-1 | NA | TRBV28 | NA | CASRETANTEAFF | TGTGCCAGCAGAGAAACAGCGAACACTGAAGCTTTCTTT
TRBJ1-5 | NA | TRBV5-1 | TRBD1 | CASSLTGTGEPQHF | TGCGCCAGCAGCTTAACCGGGACAGGCGAACCCCAGCATTTT
TRBJ1-6 | NA | TRBV30 | NA | CAWRQLSYNSPLHF | TGTGCCTGGAGACAACTCTCCTATAATTCACCCCTCCACTTT
TRBJ2-1 | NA | TRBV9 | TRBD2 | CASQETSGSNEQFF | TGTGCCAGCCAAGAGACTAGCGGGAGCAATGAGCAGTTCTTC
TRBJ2-7 | NA | TRBV5-1 | TRBD2 | CASNSVAGVSYEQYF | TGCGCCAGCAACTCAGTAGCGGGAGTCTCCTACGAGCAGTACTTC
TRBJ2-7 | few | TRBV18 | TRBD1 | CASSGGQGAYEQYF | TGTGCCAGCTCAGGGGGACAGGGGGCCTACGAGCAGTACTTC
TRBJ1-3 | NA | TRBV28 | TRBD1 | CATRGYSGNTIYF | TGTGCCACCAGGGGGTACTCTGGAAACACCATATATTTT
TRBJ1-1 | NA | TRBV28 | TRBD1 | CASSAGQLNTEAFF | TGTGCCAGCAGTGCGGGACAGCTGAACACTGAAGCTTTCTTT
TRBJ2-7 | NA | TRBV5-4 | TRBD2 | CASSEGTSGFYEQYF | TGTGCCAGCAGCGAAGGGACTAGCGGGTTCTACGAGCAGTACTTC
TRBJ2-2 | NA | TRBV5-4 | NA | CASSLVGGTGELFF | TGTGCCAGCAGCTTGGTAGGGGGAACCGGGGAGCTGTTTTTT
TRBJ1-2 | NA | TRBV28 | NA | CASSLQGPYGYTF | TGTGCCAGCAGTTTACAAGGTCCCTATGGCTACACCTTC
TRBJ2-7 | NA | TRBV18 | NA | CASSYEGGTEQYF | TGTGCCAGCTCGTACGAAGGAGGGACAGAGCAGTACTTC
TRBJ2-6 | NA | TRBV7-2 | NA | CASSPEWANVLTF | TGTGCCAGCAGCCCTGAATGGGCCAACGTCCTGACTTTC
TRBJ1-1 | NA | TRBV4-2 | NA | CASSQDRAKAFF | TGTGCCAGCAGCCAGGATCGAGCGAAAGCTTTCTTT
TRBJ2-3 | NA | TRBV11-2 | NA | CASSLVGTSTDTQYF | TGTGCCAGCAGCTTAGTCGGGACAAGCACAGATACGCAGTATTTT